This T cell receptor beta chain was retrieved from a study of blood T cell repertoires in COVID-19 (dated by TCRdb to 2020 to 2022). A note on the overall study: The collaborator samples originated in the United States, Italy and Spain and spanned the acute and convalescent phases of COVID-19. The prospective study material was composed of cDNA or gDNA derived from T cells, B-cell-depleted T cells, or PBMCs. Deeply sampled blood TCRbeta repertoires from subjects exposed to, actively infected with, or recovered from COVID-19 were included in the dataset. A freely available public database, intended as a resource for researchers studying the immune response to SARS-CoV-2, is where the repertoires were released. The samples were drawn from the first 160 participants of the ongoing ImmuneRACE study and from 1,200 or so subjects provided by 6 global collaborators. Sample metadata almost always included a de-identified subject ID, COVID-19 status, age in years and sex. Where available, HLA class I and class II types were taken from metadata supplied by the sample provider and were not determined by assay-based typing. What the work shows at the level of the full study, not this receptor alone: How much clinical and demographic metadata was included differed by source and by participant, and the metadata was provided uncurated.

Of note for this clone: The antigen this receptor binds is unknown. Base qualities are not at hand, and no much larger clone is one base apart.

A distance of 19 bases separates the germline ends of V and J, which lose 4 bases and 5 bases respectively. The CDR3 holds 16 amino acids from the cysteine to the phenylalanine. Only CDR3 DNA is held: 48 bases, read in frame from base 1. In the germline V gene, CDR1 corresponds to SGHNT and CDR2 to YENEEA. TCRbeta CDR3 regions were amplified from genomic DNA using the immunoSEQ Assay, a bias-controlled multiplex PCR. The authors' pipeline ran thus. Nucleated cell counts per sample were estimated from amplification of reference gene primers within the assay. To quantify the absolute abundance of each unique TCRbeta CDR3 rearrangement, sequence reads were collapsed and filtered. For each sample, productive Simpson clonality was calculated as the square root of Simpson's diversity index across productive rearrangements. The clones in this table, taken by TCRdb from immuneACCESS, are in-frame only. Not every clone is retained; where verified, under half of the shortfall comes from an unresolved V gene, and the cause of the rest is unknown. V, J and clone size were drawn from that table, and D and trimming were deduced from the DNA. Within this sample are around 200,000 clones, with over 80% of them counted one time only. The ten most abundant clones make up around 6.1% of the sample.

Each collaborating institution followed its own protocols to collect whole blood in K2EDTA tubes. Collaborator samples were shipped for TCRbeta analysis as frozen whole blood, isolated PBMCs, or DNA extracted from either sample type. The chain uses TRBV11-3 and TRBJ2-3, and possibly TRBD2, on 6 matching bases. The specimen sequenced was peripheral blood. The TCR originated in a woman aged 40 to 50 with acute or convalescent COVID-19. The CDR3 reads as follows: CASSSGTFISGDTQYF. The DNA sequence follows: TGTGCCAGCAGCTCAGGGACTTTCATATCAGGAGATACGCAGTATTTT.